Listed below are T cell receptor beta chains from one sample, sequenced in a study of shared clonotypes between healthy human individuals. Measured with immunoSEQ multiplex PCR; TCRdb has only the in-frame clones, and not every one. The sample carries approximately 2.5 million clones, approximately 92% recorded once. The material sequenced was naive CD4+ T cells sorted from blood. These receptors were obtained from a man aged 18-30 years in good health. Both conserved end residues are part of each CDR3. The D gene is left open where the match is weak. A row's size may be missing; if present it is once, few, many or a size class.

J: TRBJ2-5
D: TRBD1
size: .
V: TRBV10-2
DNA: TGCGCCAGCAGTGACCGGGACAGGGGGCCAGAGACCCAGTACTTC
CDR3: CASSDRDRGPETQYF

J: TRBJ1-2
D: .
size: .
V: TRBV6-5
DNA: TGTGCCGCAGGGTCCCAAATCAATGGCTACACCTTC
CDR3: CAAGSQINGYTF

J: TRBJ1-4
D: .
size: once
V: TRBV10-3
DNA: TGTGCCATCAGTGATACCACGGGACAAGCTAATGAAAAACTGTTTTTT
CDR3: CAISDTTGQANEKLFF

J: TRBJ1-1
D: .
size: .
V: TRBV28
DNA: TGTGCCAGCAGTTCTCGGGGCACTGAAGCTTTCTTT
CDR3: CASSSRGTEAFF

J: TRBJ2-1
D: .
size: .
V: TRBV6-5
DNA: TGTGCCAGCAGTCGGACAGTCGGAGGCAACAATGAGCAGTTCTTC
CDR3: CASSRTVGGNNEQFF

J: TRBJ2-7
D: TRBD1
size: .
V: TRBV10-3
DNA: TGTGCCATCAGCCTTAGAACTCCCGGGACAGGGGACGAGCAGTACTTC
CDR3: CAISLRTPGTGDEQYF

J: TRBJ1-2
D: .
size: once
V: TRBV18
DNA: TGTGCCAGCTCACCAACAGCGGACTATGGCTACACCTTC
CDR3: CASSPTADYGYTF

J: TRBJ2-7
D: .
size: .
V: TRBV6-5
DNA: TGTGCCAGCAGTAAATGGGGGGAGCAGTACTTC
CDR3: CASSKWGEQYF

J: TRBJ1-6
D: .
size: .
V: TRBV7-9
DNA: TGTGCCAGCAGCGTCGGGACTTCTGATTCACCCCTCCACTTT
CDR3: CASSVGTSDSPLHF

J: TRBJ1-1
D: .
size: .
V: TRBV7-9
DNA: TGTGCCAGCAGCTTTCGAGGGAACACTGAAGCTTTCTTT
CDR3: CASSFRGNTEAFF

J: TRBJ1-1
D: .
size: few
V: TRBV25-1
DNA: TGTGCCAGCAGCTTCCCGGAGACTGAAGCTTTCTTT
CDR3: CASSFPETEAFF

J: TRBJ2-3
D: .
size: .
V: TRBV28
DNA: TGTGCCAGCAGTCCCCCAGTGAGCGGGAGCACAGATACGCAGTATTTT
CDR3: CASSPPVSGSTDTQYF

J: TRBJ2-7
D: .
size: .
V: TRBV2
DNA: TGTGCCAGCAGTGAAGGGGCGGCTTTACTTGGGTACTTC
CDR3: CASSEGAALLGYF

J: TRBJ1-5
D: .
size: .
V: TRBV12-5
DNA: TGTGCTAGTGGTTTGGTCCCCGGGACGGCCCTCAATCAGCCCCAGCATTTT
CDR3: CASGLVPGTALNQPQHF

J: TRBJ2-5
D: .
size: .
V: TRBV11-3
DNA: TGTGCCAGCAGCTTGGAGGGGTTCCAAGAGACCCAGTACTTC
CDR3: CASSLEGFQETQYF

J: TRBJ1-6
D: TRBD1
size: .
V: TRBV5-1
DNA: TGCGCCAGCAGCTTAGCAGGGGGGAATTCACCCCTCCACTTT
CDR3: CASSLAGGNSPLHF

J: TRBJ1-1
D: TRBD1
size: few
V: TRBV9
DNA: TGTGCCAGCAGCGTAGGACCGACAGGGTCGACTGAAGCTTTCTTT
CDR3: CASSVGPTGSTEAFF

J: TRBJ2-3
D: .
size: .
V: TRBV6-1
DNA: TGTGCCAGCAAACAGAGGTTACAGGGTACAGATACGCAGTATTTT
CDR3: CASKQRLQGTDTQYF